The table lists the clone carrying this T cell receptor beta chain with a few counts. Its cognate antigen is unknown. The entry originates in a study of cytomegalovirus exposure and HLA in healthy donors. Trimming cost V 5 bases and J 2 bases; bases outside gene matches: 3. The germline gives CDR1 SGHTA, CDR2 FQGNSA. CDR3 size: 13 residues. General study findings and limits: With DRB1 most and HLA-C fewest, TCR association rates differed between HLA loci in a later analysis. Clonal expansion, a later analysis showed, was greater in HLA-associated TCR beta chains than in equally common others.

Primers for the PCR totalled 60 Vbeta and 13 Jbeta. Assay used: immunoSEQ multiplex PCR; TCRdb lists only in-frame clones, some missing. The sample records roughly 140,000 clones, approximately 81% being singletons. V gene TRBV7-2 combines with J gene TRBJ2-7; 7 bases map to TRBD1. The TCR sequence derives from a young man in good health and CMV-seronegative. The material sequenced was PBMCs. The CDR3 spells CASSPTGAYEQYF. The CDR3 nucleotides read TGTGCCAGCAGCCCAACAGGGGCCTACGAGCAGTACTTC.